A selection of T cell receptor beta chains follows, all from one sample in a study of cytomegalovirus exposure and HLA in healthy donors. Measured with immunoSEQ multiplex PCR; TCRdb has only the in-frame clones, and not every one. The data contain approximately 300,000 clones, 80% of them seen just once; the ten biggest clones take up 0.3%. Sample: PBMCs. The receptors originated from a girl aged 2-10 years in good health and CMV-seronegative. The CDR3 runs from the conserved cysteine through the conserved F or W. Each record gives: J gene, V gene, clone size, D gene, CDR3 protein, CDR3 DNA. A D gene is named only where the DNA matches it firmly. Some rows mark clone size as missing; the rest say once, few, many or name a class of expanded clone.

j_call: TRBJ1-3
v_call: TRBV9
clone_size: NA
d_call: NA
cdr3_aa: CASSPLGNTIYF
cdr3_nt: TGTGCCAGCAGCCCCCTGGGAAACACCATATATTTT

j_call: TRBJ2-7
v_call: TRBV2
clone_size: NA
d_call: TRBD2
cdr3_aa: CASRSTSGSYEQYF
cdr3_nt: TGTGCCAGCAGGTCTACTAGCGGGAGTTACGAGCAGTACTTC

j_call: TRBJ1-1
v_call: TRBV2
clone_size: few
d_call: TRBD1
cdr3_aa: CASRPGQGVEAFF
cdr3_nt: TGTGCCAGCAGACCGGGACAGGGGGTTGAAGCTTTCTTT

j_call: TRBJ2-3
v_call: TRBV7-9
clone_size: NA
d_call: NA
cdr3_aa: CASSLGQRADTQYF
cdr3_nt: TGTGCCAGCAGCTTAGGGCAGCGGGCGGATACGCAGTATTTT

j_call: TRBJ2-6
v_call: TRBV28
clone_size: NA
d_call: NA
cdr3_aa: CASSPPTGTGANVLTF
cdr3_nt: TGTGCCAGCAGTCCCCCAACAGGGACCGGGGCCAACGTCCTGACTTTC

j_call: TRBJ2-1
v_call: TRBV28
clone_size: NA
d_call: NA
cdr3_aa: CASSRLWGAREQFF
cdr3_nt: TGTGCCAGCAGCCGACTTTGGGGAGCTCGGGAGCAGTTCTTC

j_call: TRBJ1-6
v_call: TRBV30
clone_size: NA
d_call: TRBD1
cdr3_aa: CAWSVVEGTGDSPLHF
cdr3_nt: TGTGCCTGGAGTGTAGTTGAGGGGACAGGGGATTCACCCCTCCACTTT

j_call: TRBJ1-2
v_call: TRBV5-4
clone_size: few
d_call: TRBD1
cdr3_aa: CASRGLGQGVGGYTF
cdr3_nt: TGTGCCAGCAGGGGATTAGGACAGGGAGTAGGAGGCTACACCTTC

j_call: TRBJ1-1
v_call: TRBV10-1
clone_size: NA
d_call: NA
cdr3_aa: CASSPSRGKGTEAFF
cdr3_nt: TGCGCCAGCAGCCCGAGCCGGGGGAAGGGAACTGAAGCTTTCTTT

j_call: TRBJ1-1
v_call: TRBV9
clone_size: NA
d_call: NA
cdr3_aa: CASSVGHRAASKNTEAFF
cdr3_nt: TGTGCCAGCAGCGTAGGTCACAGGGCCGCCTCGAAGAACACTGAAGCTTTCTTT

j_call: TRBJ1-6
v_call: TRBV19
clone_size: NA
d_call: NA
cdr3_aa: CASSIYPPNSPLHF
cdr3_nt: TGTGCCAGTAGTATCTACCCCCCAAATTCACCCCTCCACTTT

j_call: TRBJ1-1
v_call: TRBV28
clone_size: few
d_call: NA
cdr3_aa: CASSFWGRPTQAFF
cdr3_nt: TGTGCCAGCAGTTTTTGGGGCCGGCCCACTCAAGCTTTCTTT

j_call: TRBJ2-2
v_call: TRBV10-3
clone_size: NA
d_call: NA
cdr3_aa: CAISVTSTNTGELFF
cdr3_nt: TGTGCCATTAGCGTCACTAGTACGAACACCGGGGAGCTGTTTTTT

j_call: TRBJ2-5
v_call: TRBV2
clone_size: NA
d_call: TRBD2
cdr3_aa: CASSVPGTSIKTQYF
cdr3_nt: TGTGCCAGCAGCGTCCCCGGGACTAGCATAAAGACCCAGTACTTC

j_call: TRBJ1-2
v_call: TRBV5-6
clone_size: once
d_call: NA
cdr3_aa: CASSLIGEQNYGYTF
cdr3_nt: TGTGCCAGCAGCTTAATCGGGGAACAGAACTATGGCTACACCTTC

j_call: TRBJ2-7
v_call: TRBV27
clone_size: NA
d_call: TRBD2
cdr3_aa: CASSPVWGLGSYEQYF
cdr3_nt: TGTGCCAGCAGTCCCGTTTGGGGACTAGGCTCCTACGAGCAGTACTTC

j_call: TRBJ1-3
v_call: TRBV9
clone_size: NA
d_call: TRBD1
cdr3_aa: CASSVGIFGTGSGNTIYF
cdr3_nt: TGTGCCAGCAGCGTAGGTATTTTCGGGACAGGCTCTGGAAACACCATATATTTT

j_call: TRBJ1-1
v_call: TRBV9
clone_size: NA
d_call: NA
cdr3_aa: CASSGGGPLFTEAFF
cdr3_nt: TGTGCCAGCAGCGGGGGGGGACCTCTGTTCACTGAAGCTTTCTTT

j_call: TRBJ1-2
v_call: TRBV5-1
clone_size: NA
d_call: TRBD1
cdr3_aa: CASSLGGTGDGYTF
cdr3_nt: TGCGCCAGCAGCTTGGGGGGGACAGGGGATGGCTACACCTTC

j_call: TRBJ1-2
v_call: TRBV2
clone_size: NA
d_call: TRBD1
cdr3_aa: CASSTGTDYGYTF
cdr3_nt: TGTGCCAGCAGTACCGGGACAGACTATGGCTACACCTTC

j_call: TRBJ1-6
v_call: TRBV4-1
clone_size: NA
d_call: TRBD1
cdr3_aa: CASSQKTGVSPLHF
cdr3_nt: TGCGCCAGCAGCCAAAAAACAGGGGTCTCACCCCTCCACTTT

j_call: TRBJ2-2
v_call: TRBV7-6
clone_size: once
d_call: NA
cdr3_aa: CASSFLEGQTGELFF
cdr3_nt: TGTGCCAGCAGCTTTCTAGAGGGACAAACCGGGGAGCTGTTTTTT

j_call: TRBJ1-4
v_call: TRBV28
clone_size: NA
d_call: NA
cdr3_aa: CASSLGTSVREKLFF
cdr3_nt: TGTGCCAGCAGTTTAGGGACAAGCGTTCGGGAAAAACTGTTTTTT

j_call: TRBJ2-3
v_call: TRBV7-9
clone_size: NA
d_call: TRBD2
cdr3_aa: CASSFRTSSTDTQYF
cdr3_nt: TGTGCCAGCAGCTTCCGGACTAGCAGCACAGATACGCAGTATTTT

j_call: TRBJ1-1
v_call: TRBV28
clone_size: NA
d_call: NA
cdr3_aa: CASCLHTDNTEAFF
cdr3_nt: TGTGCCAGCTGTTTACACACAGATAACACTGAAGCTTTCTTT